Shown below are 27 T cell receptor beta chains from a single sample sequenced in a study of cytomegalovirus exposure and HLA in healthy donors. Primers included in the PCR were 60 Vbeta and 13 Jbeta primers. Sequenced by immunoSEQ multiplex PCR; TCRdb stores in-frame clones only, minus some. The sample yields about 200,000 clones, 70% to 85% seen once. Source material: PBMCs. Source of these receptors: a boy aged 2 to 10 in good health and CMV-seronegative.

The CDR3 spells CASSGALAGRKTQYF. CDR3 DNA sequence: TGTGCCAGCAGTGGGGCACTAGCGGGGAGGAAGACCCAGTACTTC. The chain combines TRBV2 with TRBJ2-5, with TRBD2 matching over 10 bases. The CDR3 is 15 residues long. Trimming removed 4 bases from V and 6 bases from J; junction bases left unmatched: 8. Germline V gives CDR1 SNHLY, CDR2 FYNNEI.

The rearrangement joins TRBV7-6 to TRBJ2-5; D perhaps matches TRBD2 (5 bases). V was clipped by 5 bases and J by 7 bases, with 14 bases between them. From germline, CDR1 is SGHVS and CDR2 FNYEAQ. The CDR3 consists of 13 residues. The CDR3 sequence: CASSERVAGTQYF. In DNA form, the CDR3 reads TGTGCCAGCAGCGAGAGGGTAGCAGGGACCCAGTACTTC.

This clone was picked up a small number of times. The chain employs TRBV4-2 and TRBJ1-5; TRBD1 matches 7 bases. V lost 3 bases to trimming and J lost 4 bases; unmatched junction nucleotides: 3. Germline V gene sequence: CDR1 LGHNA, CDR2 YNFKEQ. This CDR3 spans 14 amino acids. The CDR3 loop reads CASSHTGDNQPQHF. The CDR3 DNA reads TGTGCCAGCAGCCATACAGGGGATAATCAGCCCCAGCATTTT.

The rearrangement joins TRBV7-6 to TRBJ2-7, with D unresolved. V gave up 3 bases and J gave up 3 bases, with 6 bases separating them. This CDR3 spans 12 amino acids. Germline values: CDR1 SGHVS, CDR2 FNYEAQ. For the CDR3, the DNA is TGTGCCAGCAGCTTTTGTATCTACGAGCAGTACTTC. Its translation is CASSFCIYEQYF.

This clone was seen more than once but under ten times. Written as DNA, the CDR3 is TGTGCCAGCAGTGGGCGGGCTTCCTACGAGCAGTACTTC. It codes for CASSGRASYEQYF. V usage is TRBV2 and J usage is TRBJ2-7, with a weak D call TRBD2 (5 bases). The CDR3 is 13 amino acids. CDR1 and CDR2 from the germline V gene are SNHLY and FYNNEI. Trimming pared 4 bases from V and 1 base from J, leaving 8 bases between.

This chain links TRBV9 with TRBJ2-1, with TRBD2 as a possible D gene (7 bases). Germline V gene lookup returns CDR1 SGDLS and CDR2 YYNGEE. V lost 0 bases to trimming and J lost 9 bases, with 16 bases between them. The CDR3 consists of 15 residues. The CDR3 DNA follows: TGTGCCAGCAGCGTAGAGGGGGGGCCGGGAGGTGAGCAGTTCTTC. This gives the protein CASSVEGGPGGEQFF. Based on the CDR3 plus reference TRBV9 and TRBJ2-1, the full variable domain is DSGVTQTPKHLITATGQRVTLRCSPRSGDLSVYWYQQSLDQGLQFLIQYYNGEERAKGNILERFSAQQFPDLHSELNLSSLELGDSALYFCASSVEGGPGGEQFFGPGTRLTVL.

The CDR3 DNA reads as TGTGCCAGCAGCTTAAGAGAAAGCTCCTACGAGCAGTACTTC. This sequence encodes CASSLRESSYEQYF. This chain joins TRBV13 and TRBJ2-7; no clear D. Trimming stripped 2 bases from V and 0 bases from J, with 8 bases between. This CDR3 has 14 amino acids. Germline lookup yields CDR1 PRHDT and CDR2 FYEKMQ (reference sequence).

This clone was seen a few times. The chain combines TRBV29-1 with TRBJ2-2; TRBD1 matches 9 bases. This CDR3 region has 13 residues. CDR1 and CDR2 from the germline V gene are SQVTM and ANQGSEA. With 3 bases clipped from V and 5 bases from J, the junction kept 1 base outside the gene matches. In DNA form, the CDR3 reads TGCAGCGTTGAGGGGACAGGGACCGGGGAGCTGTTTTTT. Amino acid sequence: CSVEGTGTGELFF.

The chain's CDR3 is CASSDHRGPNYGYTF. The CDR3 nucleotides are TGTGCCAGCAGTGACCACAGAGGGCCCAACTATGGCTACACCTTC. V gene TRBV27 combines with J gene TRBJ1-2; no definite D call. The CDR3 is 15 residues long. Germline CDR1 and CDR2: MNHEY and SMNVEV (reference sequence). With 5 bases removed from V and 2 bases from J, the gap between germline ends came to 15 bases.

J is TRBJ2-1 and V is TRBV5-4, with a tentative D call TRBD1 (6 bases). The germline V gene encodes CDR1 SGHNT and CDR2 YYREEE (reference sequence). The CDR3 has 15 residues. V was clipped by 2 bases and J by 3 bases, with 12 bases between them. DNA for the CDR3: TGTGCCAGCAGCTTTTCAGGGGATATCTACAATGAGCAGTTCTTC. It specifies CASSFSGDIYNEQFF.

The CDR3 spells CAITGLAGGGADTQYF. CDR3 DNA sequence: TGTGCCATCACCGGACTAGCGGGGGGCGGGGCAGATACGCAGTATTTT. The chain employs TRBV10-3 and TRBJ2-3; 14 bases align to TRBD2. CDR1 and CDR2 from the germline V gene are ENHRY and SYGVKD. The trim removed 7 bases at V and 4 bases at J, leaving 7 bases unmatched. The CDR3 covers 16 residues.

This rearrangement joins TRBV7-9 to TRBJ1-1; D may be TRBD1 (5 bases). Per germline, CDR1 SEHNR and CDR2 FQNEAQ (reference sequence). The ends were cut back, 5 bases at V and 0 bases at J, with 13 bases in the middle. The CDR3 loop spans 15 amino acids. CDR3 nucleotide sequence: TGTGCCAGCAGCCTCTGGGGCACCTTGAACACTGAAGCTTTCTTT. Its protein product is CASSLWGTLNTEAFF.

The gene calls are TRBV5-6 and TRBJ1-1, with TRBD1 identical over 12 bases. Germline V gives CDR1 SGHDT, CDR2 YYEEEE. V lost 0 bases, J lost 4 bases, and 10 bases stayed unmatched. This CDR3 has 18 amino acids. This CDR3 is CASSLVGDRGRRGTEAFF. The CDR3 bases are TGTGCCAGCAGCTTGGTGGGGGACAGGGGGCGTAGGGGCACTGAAGCTTTCTTT. Full variable domain (rest looked up from reference TRBV5-6 and TRBJ1-1): DAGVTQSPTHLIKTRGQQVTLRCSPKSGHDTVSWYQQALGQGPQFIFQYYEEEERQRGNFPDRFSGHQFPNYSSELNVNALLLGDSALYLCASSLVGDRGRRGTEAFFGQGTRLTVV.

The chain recombines TRBV7-9 with TRBJ1-3, with TRBD1 as a possible D gene (5 bases). Per germline, CDR1 SEHNR and CDR2 FQNEAQ (reference sequence). The CDR3 is made up of 17 amino acids. The ends were cut back, 4 bases at V and 3 bases at J, with 19 bases in the middle. CDR3 amino acids: CASSSEALGGDGNTIYF. In nucleotides, the CDR3 is TGTGCCAGCAGCTCCGAGGCGCTCGGGGGGGATGGAAACACCATATATTTT. Full variable domain (missing parts from reference TRBV7-9 and TRBJ1-3): DTGVSQNPRHKITKRGQNVTFRCDPISEHNRLYWYRQTLGQGPEFLTYFQNEAQLEKSRLLSDRFSAERPKGSFSTLEIQRTEQGDSAMYLCASSSEALGGDGNTIYFGEGSWLTVV.

This clone was seen more than once but under ten times. CDR3 DNA: TGTGCCAGCAGTTGGTACAGAGCTAGCACAGATACGCAGTATTTT. This sequence encodes CASSWYRASTDTQYF. V is TRBV6-6 and J is TRBJ2-3; no clear D. There are 15 residues in the CDR3. Germline V gene lookup returns CDR1 MNHNY and CDR2 SVGAGI (reference sequence). The V and J ends lost 4 bases and 0 bases respectively, with 11 bases between them.

The chain uses TRBV10-3 and TRBJ1-2, with 7 bases fitting TRBD1. CDR3 length: 14 amino acids. V shed 3 bases and J 8 bases; nucleotides not matched to a gene: 9. Germline CDR1 reads ENHRY; CDR2 reads SYGVKD. CDR3 sequence reads: CAISDSQTGRGYTF. For the CDR3, the DNA is TGTGCCATCAGTGACTCCCAGACAGGGAGAGGCTACACCTTC.

This sequence joins TRBV10-1 and TRBJ2-7; TRBD1 agrees at 7 bases. V trimming: 5 bases; J trimming: 2 bases; junction bases outside the gene matches: 6. This CDR3 comprises 14 residues. Per the germline V gene, CDR1 is WNHNN and CDR2 is SYGVQD (reference sequence). The CDR3 DNA sequence: TGCGCCAGCAGTAACCAGGGGGATCCCTACGAGCAGTACTTC. This gives the protein CASSNQGDPYEQYF.

The chain uses TRBV5-1 and TRBJ1-2; TRBD1 matches at 8 bases. The junction had 21 bases not matched to a gene; V was cut back by 3 bases and J by 8 bases. Germline V gene lookup returns CDR1 SGHRS and CDR2 YFSETQ. This CDR3 contains 18 residues. The CDR3 loop reads CASSWTVQGAMQYSGYTF. CDR3 sequence (DNA): TGCGCCAGCAGCTGGACCGTGCAGGGGGCGATGCAGTATTCGGGCTACACCTTC.

V and J are TRBV29-1 and TRBJ1-1; possible D gene TRBD1, 5 bases. Trimming left V 3 bases short and J 5 bases short, with 19 bases between. This CDR3 spans 15 amino acids. CDR1 is SQVTM, CDR2 ANQGSEA, per germline. The CDR3 DNA follows: TGCAGCGTTGACTATATTCGGGGGGGGGATACTGAAGCTTTCTTT. The encoded protein is CSVDYIRGGDTEAFF.

V usage is TRBV7-9 and J usage is TRBJ2-3; D perhaps matches TRBD2 (6 bases). Germline CDR1 and CDR2: SEHNR and FQNEAQ (reference sequence). V lost 5 bases and J lost 2, with 17 bases in between. The CDR3 loop spans 16 amino acids. CDR3 DNA: TGTGCCAGCAGCAGGCCGGGACTCCTTTACACAGATACGCAGTATTTT. It encodes CASSRPGLLYTDTQYF.

The chain links TRBV7-9 to TRBJ1-1; D is ambiguous. V was pared by 3 bases and J by 1 base, with 6 bases between. The CDR3 totals 13 residues. Germline V CDR1 and CDR2: SEHNR, FQNEAQ (reference sequence). Written as DNA, the CDR3 is TGTGCCAGCAGCTTTTCAGGGAACACTGAAGCTTTCTTT. Residues: CASSFSGNTEAFF.

Only a few counts were recorded for this clone. The rearrangement joins TRBV6-1 to TRBJ2-3, with a tentative D call TRBD2 (6 bases). V lost 2 bases to trimming and J lost 0 bases, with 9 bases between them. Germline V gene lookup returns CDR1 MNHNS and CDR2 SASEGT. The CDR3 extends over 15 amino acids. Here the CDR3 reads CASSERGASTDTQYF. The CDR3 nucleotides are TGTGCCAGCAGTGAACGCGGGGCCAGCACAGATACGCAGTATTTT.

The rearrangement uses TRBV6-1 and TRBJ2-7; D might be TRBD2 (6 bases). Deletions cut 7 bases from V and 4 bases from J, with 20 bases between. The CDR3 contains 15 residues. Germline CDR1 MNHNS, CDR2 SASEGT. CDR3 nucleotides: TGTGCCAGCAATCCGGGCGCGGGGCCTCGGTACGAGCAGTACTTC. This translates into CASNPGAGPRYEQYF.

This clone appeared a few times. V usage is TRBV5-7 and J usage is TRBJ2-7, with 9 bases identical to TRBD2. TRBV5-7 is filed as an ORF, its function uncertain. The CDR3 runs 13 residues. After removal of 2 bases from V and 4 bases from J, the junction contained 1 base not matched to a gene. CDR3 coding DNA: TGTGCCAGCAGCTTTAGCGGGGGTTACGAGCAGTACTTC. This sequence encodes CASSFSGGYEQYF.

The genes are TRBV19 and TRBJ2-7; TRBD1 agrees at 7 bases. Per the germline V gene, CDR1 is LNHDA and CDR2 is SQIVND (reference sequence). The CDR3 length is 15 residues. With V trimmed by 3 bases and J by 4 bases, 9 bases remained unmatched. The DNA for the CDR3 is TGTGCCAGTAGTATCCGTGGGGACAGTGGTTACGAGCAGTACTTC. Residues: CASSIRGDSGYEQYF.

The chain links TRBV7-3 to TRBJ2-3; D gene unclear. Germline values: CDR1 SGHTA, CDR2 FQGTGA. Trimming removed 2 bases at V and 4 bases at J, with 13 bases between. The CDR3 has 15 amino acids. CDR3 sequence: CASSLSAGSADTQYF. The DNA of the CDR3 is TGTGCCAGCAGCTTATCGGCAGGCAGTGCAGATACGCAGTATTTT.

The chain has TRBV30 and TRBJ2-7; the D is unclear. This CDR3 comprises 13 residues. Trimming shortened V by 2 bases and J by 1 base, and 9 bases separated the two germline ends. Germline assignment: CDR1 GTSNPN and CDR2 SVGIG (reference sequence). The DNA of the CDR3 is TGTGCCTGGAGTCCGCACCAGTCCTACGAGCAGTACTTC. Translation gives CAWSPHQSYEQYF.